These T cell receptor beta chains were read from a single sample in a study of cytomegalovirus exposure and HLA in healthy donors. Profiling relied on immunoSEQ multiplex PCR, and the TCRdb table lists in-frame clones only, not all of them. Among roughly 120,000 clones, around three quarters were seen once, and the ten largest hold 2%. Sequencing was done on a sample of PBMCs. These receptors came from a man between 18 and 35 years old in good health and CMV-seronegative. Each CDR3 is given with its conserved first and last residue. A D gene is named only where the DNA matches it firmly. Part of the rows lack a size; the others show once, few, many or a class for expanded clones.

V	size	D	J	DNA	CDR3
TRBV19	NA	TRBD1	TRBJ1-1	TGTGCCAGTAGTTTGGGGACAGGGTTGAACACTGAAGCTTTCTTT	CASSLGTGLNTEAFF
TRBV5-6	NA	TRBD2	TRBJ2-2	TGTGCCAGCAGACAACCGGGGGGAGAAACCGGGGAGCTGTTTTTT	CASRQPGGETGELFF
TRBV5-1	NA	NA	TRBJ2-5	TGCGCCAGCAGCTTGCTACAGGCTCAAGAGACCCAGTACTTC	CASSLLQAQETQYF
TRBV27	once	TRBD2	TRBJ2-1	TGTGCCAGCAGTTTATTAGGGCGGGAGGGGTACAATGAGCAGTTCTTC	CASSLLGREGYNEQFF
TRBV4-2	NA	TRBD2	TRBJ2-7	TGTGCCAGCAGAGAACCGGGACTAGACGAGCAGTACTTC	CASREPGLDEQYF
TRBV5-1	NA	TRBD1	TRBJ1-1	TGCGCCAGCAGCCTAGCCGGGACAGGGTCGGGCACTGAAGCTTTCTTT	CASSLAGTGSGTEAFF
TRBV5-8	NA	NA	TRBJ1-1	TGTGCCAGCACATGGGGAGTGAACACTGAAGCTTTCTTT	CASTWGVNTEAFF
TRBV1	NA	NA	TRBJ2-5	TGCACCAGCAGCCGATGGGGACAGGGGAGGGTTCAAGAGACCCAGTACTTC	CTSSRWGQGRVQETQYF
TRBV27	NA	TRBD2	TRBJ2-7	TGTGCCAGCAGTCTAGCGGGAGACTCCTACGAGCAGTACTTC	CASSLAGDSYEQYF
TRBV10-3	NA	NA	TRBJ1-2	TGTGCCATCAGAGATTCGGGACTCCACTATGGCTACACCTTC	CAIRDSGLHYGYTF
TRBV7-2	once	NA	TRBJ1-1	TGTGCCAGCAGCCGCGCCCTCTTAACTGAAGCTTTCTTT	CASSRALLTEAFF
TRBV9	NA	TRBD2	TRBJ2-7	TGTGCCAGCAGCCCCGGACTAGCGGCCTCCTACGAGCAGTACTTC	CASSPGLAASYEQYF
TRBV7-8	NA	NA	TRBJ2-3	TGTGCCAGCACAGGACTTACCACAGATACGCAGTATTTT	CASTGLTTDTQYF
TRBV18	once	TRBD1	TRBJ1-6	TGTGCCAGCTCACCACCGGGACAGGGGGCGAGTACACCCCTCCACTTT	CASSPPGQGASTPLHF
TRBV18	NA	NA	TRBJ1-4	TGTGCCAGCTCACCACAACAGGAGGAAAAACTGTTTTTT	CASSPQQEEKLFF
TRBV28	NA	TRBD2	TRBJ2-7	TGTGCCAGCAGGGAGATACAAGCGGGAACCTACGAGCAGTACTTC	CASREIQAGTYEQYF
TRBV10-3	NA	TRBD1	TRBJ2-3	TGTGCCATCAGTGAGCCGACCGGACAGGGTGGGATACACACAGATACGCAGTATTTT	CAISEPTGQGGIHTDTQYF
TRBV6-5	NA	NA	TRBJ1-2	TGTGCCAGCAGTTACGTGGGTGGCAGGGGCTACACCTTC	CASSYVGGRGYTF
TRBV6-1	few	NA	TRBJ1-1	TGTGCCAGCAGTTATCAGGGAACAGCTTTCTTT	CASSYQGTAFF
TRBV18	once	NA	TRBJ1-5	TGTGCCAGCTCACCTCAGGGGAGCAATCAGCCCCAGCATTTT	CASSPQGSNQPQHF
TRBV27	NA	TRBD2	TRBJ2-1	TGTGCCAGCGGGTCAGAACTAGCGGAGGAGGATGAGCAGTTCTTC	CASGSELAEEDEQFF
TRBV25-1	NA	TRBD2	TRBJ2-7	TGTGCCAGCAGTGGGAAGAGCGGGAGAGGGGTCGAGCAGTACTTC	CASSGKSGRGVEQYF
TRBV9	NA	NA	TRBJ2-2	TGTGCCAGCAGCGTAGGTCCCTATGCAGGGACCGGGGAGCTGTTTTTT	CASSVGPYAGTGELFF
TRBV11-2	once	NA	TRBJ2-6	TGTGCCAGCAGCTTAGGGGCTGTGTCTGGGGCCAACGTCCTGACTTTC	CASSLGAVSGANVLTF
TRBV4-2	NA	TRBD2	TRBJ2-7	TGTGCCAGCAGCCCGACTAGCGGTCCCTACGAGCAGTACTTC	CASSPTSGPYEQYF
TRBV10-3	few	NA	TRBJ2-2	TGTGCCATCAGTGGCAAAGCGGCGAACACCGGGGAGCTGTTTTTT	CAISGKAANTGELFF
TRBV5-1	NA	NA	TRBJ2-7	TGCGCCAGCAGCTCAGGACAGCAACTTGGCGAGCAGTACTTC	CASSSGQQLGEQYF
TRBV5-5	NA	NA	TRBJ1-4	TGTGCCAGCAGCTTGGAAGGGGATGAAAAACTGTTTTTT	CASSLEGDEKLFF
TRBV18	NA	TRBD2	TRBJ2-5	TGTGCCAGCTCACGGGGACTAGCGGGGCAAGAGACCCAGTACTTC	CASSRGLAGQETQYF
TRBV5-5	NA	TRBD1	TRBJ2-5	TGTGCCAGCAGCCTAACAGGGGAAGAGACCCAGTACTTC	CASSLTGEETQYF
TRBV7-6	NA	TRBD1	TRBJ1-2	TGTGCCAGCAGCTCGACAGGGGAGGCGAATGGCTACACCTTC	CASSSTGEANGYTF
TRBV20-1	NA	NA	TRBJ2-1	TGCAGTGCTAGGTCCGGGAATGTTCGGTTCTTC	CSARSGNVRFF
TRBV28	few	NA	TRBJ1-4	TGTGCCAGCAGCCCAGGGTCTGCAACTAATGAAAAACTGTTTTTT	CASSPGSATNEKLFF
TRBV9	NA	NA	TRBJ2-5	TGTGCCAGCAGCGGAAGGGGGAGCGTGATGGAGACCCAGTACTTC	CASSGRGSVMETQYF
TRBV7-8	NA	NA	TRBJ2-1	TGTGCCAGCAGTTCTAGACTCAACAATGAGCAGTTCTTC	CASSSRLNNEQFF
TRBV28	NA	TRBD1	TRBJ2-7	TGTGCCAGCGCTTATCTTCCGGGACAGGGAGGGTACGAGCAGTACTTC	CASAYLPGQGGYEQYF
TRBV28	NA	NA	TRBJ2-7	TGTGCCAGCACTAGGTCGTTAAGGGGGTCCTACGAGCAGTACTTC	CASTRSLRGSYEQYF
TRBV21-1	NA	NA	TRBJ2-7	NA	CASRWAQGSGHEQYF
TRBV10-3	NA	NA	TRBJ2-1	TGTGCCATCAGTGAGGAGGGATTGGGCAATGAGCAGTTCTTC	CAISEEGLGNEQFF
TRBV15	NA	NA	TRBJ2-7	TGTGCCACCAGCAGAGAGATGGGGCAGTCCTACGAGCAGTACTTC	CATSREMGQSYEQYF
TRBV10-3	NA	TRBD2	TRBJ2-3	TGTGCCATCAGTGAAGGGCCCGGGGTAGCGGGAGGCACAGATACGCAGTATTTT	CAISEGPGVAGGTDTQYF
TRBV6-5	NA	NA	TRBJ2-7	TGTGCCAGCAGTGATCCGGGTCAAGAGCAGTACTTC	CASSDPGQEQYF
TRBV5-1	NA	TRBD1	TRBJ2-5	TGCGCCAGCAGCCAAGGGACAGCTATTGAGGCCCAGTACTTC	CASSQGTAIEAQYF
TRBV6-5	NA	NA	TRBJ2-5	TGTGCCAGCAGCAGCAGAGTCTCGAGGGAGACCCAGTACTTC	CASSSRVSRETQYF
TRBV30	NA	NA	TRBJ2-7	TGTGCCTGGAGTGTTCAAAATGCCTACGAGCAGTACTTC	CAWSVQNAYEQYF
TRBV10-2	NA	NA	TRBJ1-5	TGCGCCAGCAGTGAGTCGCCAGGGGTCCAGCCCCAGCATTTT	CASSESPGVQPQHF
TRBV6-5	few	TRBD1	TRBJ1-1	TGTGCCATCCAGACAGGGGAGAACACTGAAGCTTTCTTT	CAIQTGENTEAFF
TRBV5-1	NA	NA	TRBJ2-2	TGCGCCAGCAGCTTGACAACATGGACCGGGGAGCTGTTTTTT	CASSLTTWTGELFF
TRBV5-6	few	NA	TRBJ1-3	TGTGCCAGCAGCTTGACAGGCAGGACAGAAAACACCATATATTTT	CASSLTGRTENTIYF
TRBV14	NA	NA	TRBJ2-7	TGTGCCAGCAGTCTACTAGTGCCCCCCTACGAGCAGTACTTC	CASSLLVPPYEQYF
TRBV5-4	NA	TRBD2	TRBJ2-1	TGTGCCAGCAGATCCTCTAGCGGACTTCACAATGAGCAGTTCTTC	CASRSSSGLHNEQFF
TRBV5-6	few	NA	TRBJ2-3	TGTGCCAGCAGCCTCGGGGTGGTCCCAGATACGCAGTATTTT	CASSLGVVPDTQYF
TRBV18	NA	TRBD1	TRBJ1-1	TGTGCCAGCTCACCACCGGGCAGGGGGAGTCGCATACCCTTGAACACTGAAGCTTTCTTT	CASSPPGRGSRIPLNTEAFF